This T cell receptor beta chain was identified during a study of T cell responses to AZD1222 COVID-19 vaccine. On the study more broadly: Second-dose intervals of approximately 4 or approximately 12 weeks were pooled. General study results and limits: Among spike-specific TCRs, nearly half reportedly target unmutated variant regions. Donors were chiefly white British, with a greater number of females, and clonal diversity was perhaps underestimated. Researchers took repertoire samples only after the peak T cell response had come.

As for this clone: Its antigen is unknown.

The assay was immunoSEQ multiplex PCR, and TCRdb's table has in-frame clones only and misses some. The table records 140,000 to 150,000 clones, 90% to 95% of them present only once. The CDR3 sequence is 15 residues long. Germline V gene data show CDR1 as SGHDT and CDR2 as YYEEEE. The trim removed 5 bases at V and 4 bases at J, leaving 9 bases unmatched. Specimen: peripheral blood, collected on day 0 of AZD1222 vaccination. This receptor was taken from an adult in good health. The chain couples TRBV5-6 to TRBJ1-3; TRBD1 matches 7 bases. CDR3: CASSWKTGTGNTIYF. The DNA for the CDR3 is TGTGCCAGCAGTTGGAAGACAGGGACCGGAAACACCATATATTTT.